This entry lists 27 T cell receptor beta chains sequenced from one sample in a study of control samples from healthy donors and cancer patients. Clones were sequenced by immunoSEQ multiplex PCR, and TCRdb holds only the in-frame ones, with some missing. The data show 400,000 to 450,000 clones, around 90% seen once. Source material: PBMCs. The receptors were sampled from a man aged 40-49 years with head and neck cancer.

The chain is built from TRBV28 and TRBJ2-1; D may be TRBD1 (6 bases). Per germline, CDR1 MDHEN and CDR2 SYDVKM. The CDR3 has 13 amino acids. Trimming removed 10 bases from V and 3 bases from J, with 13 bases in between. The CDR3 protein is CAIRGNYYNEQFF. As DNA, the CDR3 is TGTGCCATCAGGGGAAATTACTACAATGAGCAGTTCTTC.

The chain is built from TRBV4-2 and TRBJ2-7; D is ambiguous. Germline V gene data show CDR1 as LGHNA and CDR2 as YNFKEQ. This CDR3 is 15 amino acids long. The V end lost 0 bases, the J end lost 0 bases, and 9 bases lay between the germline ends. CDR3 amino acids: CASSQDFQRSYEQYF. In DNA form, the CDR3 reads TGTGCCAGCAGCCAAGATTTCCAACGCTCCTACGAGCAGTACTTC.

V and J are TRBV5-5 and TRBJ2-7; no firm D call. Trimming shortened V by 2 bases and J by 0 bases, and 9 bases separated the two germline ends. Germline V gene data show CDR1 as SGHKS and CDR2 as YYEKEE (reference sequence). The length of the CDR3 is 14 residues. This CDR3 is CASSFQVSSYEQYF. The CDR3 DNA reads as TGTGCCAGCAGCTTCCAGGTGAGCTCCTACGAGCAGTACTTC.

CDR3 nucleotide sequence: TGTGCCAGCAGTCCTTCGGGACAGTATATCAATCAGCCCCAGCATTTT. Amino acid sequence: CASSPSGQYINQPQHF. The chain recombines TRBV4-2 with TRBJ1-5; TRBD1 matches at 7 bases. The CDR3 loop spans 16 amino acids. The germline V gene has CDR1 LGHNA and CDR2 YNFKEQ. V was pared by 6 bases and J by 3 bases, with 11 bases of the junction left unmatched.

The CDR3 DNA reads TGCGCCAGCAGCCAAGATCTGGCAGGGGGAACTAATGAAAAACTGTTTTTT. Its protein is CASSQDLAGGTNEKLFF. The chain couples TRBV4-3 to TRBJ1-4; TRBD1 agrees at 7 bases. Germline V gene data show CDR1 as LGHNA and CDR2 as YSLEER. This CDR3 comprises 17 residues. The trim removed 0 bases at V and 1 base at J, leaving 5 bases unmatched.

The chain has TRBV6-5 and TRBJ2-5; D remains ambiguous. Trimming took 5 bases from V and 5 from J, leaving 15 bases between them. This CDR3 region has 14 residues. Germline V gene data show CDR1 as MNHEY and CDR2 as SVGAGI. CDR3 nucleotides: TGTGCCAGCAGTCCTCCGGGCATACGGGAGACCCAGTACTTC. Translated, it gives CASSPPGIRETQYF.

The chain combines TRBV7-2 with TRBJ2-7; D call uncertain. Germline CDR1 reads SGHTA; CDR2 reads FQGNSA. Trimming cost V 0 bases and J 1 base, with 4 bases left between them. CDR3 length: 13 amino acids. As DNA, the CDR3 is TGTGCCAGCAGCTTAGCGACTTCCTACGAGCAGTACTTC. It codes for CASSLATSYEQYF.

The CDR3 sequence is CASSPASRDEQFF. The CDR3 DNA sequence: TGCGCCAGCAGCCCCGCCTCGAGGGATGAGCAGTTCTTC. V usage is TRBV10-1 and J usage is TRBJ2-1; D might be TRBD2 (5 bases). The CDR3 has 13 amino acids. Trimming left V 6 bases short and J 8 bases short, with 14 bases between. Germline V gene lookup returns CDR1 WNHNN and CDR2 SYGVQD (reference sequence).

The chain uses TRBV4-1 and TRBJ2-1, with D hard to call. Germline CDR1 reads MGHRA; CDR2 reads YSYEKL. CDR3 size: 13 residues. V was trimmed by 1 base and J by 8 bases, leaving 9 bases between them. CDR3 loop: CASSQVASDEQFF. CDR3 in DNA: TGCGCCAGCAGCCAAGTTGCGTCAGATGAGCAGTTCTTC.

This clone was seen only once. The chain is built from TRBV7-8 and TRBJ2-4; D not resolved. There are 14 residues in the CDR3. The germline V and J ends were trimmed by 4 bases and 1 base, with 8 bases remaining between them. CDR1 SGHVS and CDR2 FQNEAQ come from the germline V gene. CDR3: CASSSPWAKNIQYF. CDR3 in DNA: TGTGCCAGCAGCTCACCCTGGGCCAAAAACATTCAGTACTTC.

This clone has only one observation. The chain couples TRBV3-1 (or the pseudogene TRBV3-2) to TRBJ1-1; D is undetermined. Germline V gene lookup returns CDR1 LGHDT and CDR2 YNNKEL (reference sequence). The ends were cut back, 1 base at V and 4 bases at J, with 19 bases in the middle. The CDR3 sequence is 17 residues long. The CDR3 DNA reads TGTGCCAGCAGCCAAGGGCAACAGACTATCAGGTTCACTGAAGCTTTCTTT. Its protein product is CASSQGQQTIRFTEAFF.

This chain links TRBV19 with TRBJ2-2; D unclear. This CDR3 is built from 15 residues. V was trimmed by 7 bases and J by 6 bases, leaving 18 bases between them. Germline V gene sequence: CDR1 LNHDA, CDR2 SQIVND (reference sequence). The CDR3 region has the DNA TGTGCCAGTACCTCCTTGCTCTTTATGGCCGGGGAGCTGTTTTTT. It is translated as CASTSLLFMAGELFF. Full variable domain (missing parts from reference TRBV19 and TRBJ2-2): DGGITQSPKYLFRKEGQNVTLSCEQNLNHDAMYWYRQDPGQGLRLIYYSQIVNDFQKGDIAEGYSVSREKKESFPLTVTSAQKNPTAFYLCASTSLLFMAGELFFGEGSRLTVL.

This chain links TRBV6-6 with TRBJ2-2; 8 bases match TRBD1. The germline V gene encodes CDR1 MNHNY and CDR2 SVGAGI (reference sequence). The trim removed 8 bases at V and 4 bases at J, leaving 9 bases unmatched. The CDR3 sequence is 15 residues long. The CDR3 DNA follows: TGTGCCAGCGGAGCAGGGGGCGCAGGCACCGGGGAGCTGTTTTTT. Translated: CASGAGGAGTGELFF.

The chain links TRBV28 to TRBJ1-5; D is unclear. The ends were cut back, 6 bases at V and 1 base at J, with 10 bases in the middle. Looked up from germline, CDR1 is MDHEN and CDR2 is SYDVKM. This CDR3 contains 14 residues. The CDR3 loop is CASRGGLSNQPQHF. The DNA for the CDR3 is TGTGCCAGCAGGGGCGGATTGAGCAATCAGCCCCAGCATTTT.

The chain is built from TRBV6-5 and TRBJ2-7, with D perhaps matching TRBD1 (6 bases). There are 15 residues in the CDR3. The ends were cut back, 0 bases at V and 0 bases at J, with 9 bases in the middle. Germline V gene sequence: CDR1 MNHEY, CDR2 SVGAGI. The CDR3 is CASSYSGAFSYEQYF. The CDR3 nucleotides read TGTGCCAGCAGTTACTCGGGGGCCTTCTCCTACGAGCAGTACTTC.

This clone has a single count. The chain uses TRBV20-1 and TRBJ2-1; D might be TRBD2 (5 bases). Germline lookup yields CDR1 DFQATT and CDR2 SNEGSKA (reference sequence). The germline V and J ends were trimmed by 7 bases and 12 bases, with 13 bases remaining between them. This CDR3 is 10 amino acids long. The CDR3 nucleotides read TGCAGTGTCTCGACTATCGGGCAGTTCTTC. This encodes CSVSTIGQFF.

This chain connects TRBV3-1 (or the pseudogene TRBV3-2) to TRBJ2-3, with unresolved D. The CDR3 spans 15 residues. V lost 8 bases, J lost 0 bases, and 15 bases lay in between. CDR1 LGHDT and CDR2 YNNKEL come from the germline V gene (reference sequence). The DNA for the CDR3 is TGTGCCAGCGCCGACCCCGGGTATAGCACAGATACGCAGTATTTT. Protein: CASADPGYSTDTQYF.

The CDR3 sequence is CASSFEGYYGYTF. CDR3 bases: TGTGCCAGCAGTTTTGAGGGGTACTATGGCTACACCTTC. The chain links TRBV12-3 or TRBV12-4 to TRBJ1-2; weak D call: TRBD1 (5 bases). This CDR3 is built from 13 residues. V was trimmed by 3 bases and J by 3 bases, leaving 8 bases between them.

The chain carries TRBV28 and TRBJ1-1, with D possibly matching TRBD1 (5 bases). The V end was cut by 4 bases, the J end by 11 bases, with 11 bases between. CDR3 size: 11 residues. CDR1 and CDR2 from the germline V gene are MDHEN and SYDVKM. CDR3 bases: TGTGCCAGCAGTTGGGGCCACAGTGCTTTCTTT. Residues: CASSWGHSAFF.

This clone was observed a single time. The rearrangement uses TRBV5-4 and TRBJ2-1, with 10 bases aligning to TRBD2. Germline CDR1 is SGHNT and CDR2 is YYREEE (reference sequence). J gave up 8 bases and V 0 bases, and 11 bases lay outside the gene matches. This CDR3 has 17 residues. In DNA form, the CDR3 reads TGTGCCAGCAGCTTGGCCGTGGTAGCGGGGGGCATGGATGAGCAGTTCTTC. This gives the protein CASSLAVVAGGMDEQFF.

The chain combines TRBV19 with TRBJ1-6; D might be TRBD1 (5 bases). Looked up from germline, CDR1 is LNHDA and CDR2 is SQIVND (reference sequence). V was cut by 7 bases and J by 6 bases, with 10 bases left in between. The CDR3 has 13 amino acids. CDR3 DNA sequence: TGTGCCAGTACCCCAGGGATTAATTCACCCCTCCACTTT. Protein product: CASTPGINSPLHF.

This clone was recorded only once. V gene TRBV18 combines with J gene TRBJ1-4; a weak D match, TRBD1 (6 bases). The CDR3 covers 15 residues. Trimming removed 3 bases from V and 12 bases from J, with 20 bases in between. Per germline, CDR1 KGHSH and CDR2 LQKENI. CDR3 sequence: CASSPDRGRERELFF. CDR3 DNA: TGTGCCAGCTCACCTGATCGGGGGCGCGAGAGGGAACTGTTTTTT.

Comments on this clone: Other DNA sequences in the same sample also yield this CDR3. For the CDR3, the DNA is TGTGCCAGCAGAGACCCCGGGACACACTACGAGCAGTACTTC. Translated: CASRDPGTHYEQYF. The genes are TRBV28 and TRBJ2-7; D might be TRBD1 (6 bases). Germline V gives CDR1 MDHEN, CDR2 SYDVKM. The CDR3 sequence is 14 residues long. The V end was cut by 6 bases, the J end by 3 bases, with 15 bases between.

The CDR3 region is CASSPGGGELSEKLFF. CDR3 DNA: TGTGCCAGCAGCCCGGGGGGCGGGGAATTATCGGAAAAACTGTTTTTT. The J gene is TRBJ1-4, the V gene TRBV4-2; D might be TRBD1 (6 bases). V lost 4 bases and J lost 8, with 20 bases in between. Per the germline V gene, CDR1 is LGHNA and CDR2 is YNFKEQ. The CDR3 extends over 16 amino acids.

The chain recombines TRBV28 with TRBJ2-5; D is unresolved. The CDR3 runs to 15 residues. Trimming stripped 7 bases from V and 5 bases from J, with 20 bases between. The germline gives CDR1 MDHEN, CDR2 SYDVKM. For the CDR3, the DNA is TGTGCCAGCATAAGTCCGGGCGGCCCAAGTGAGACCCAGTACTTC. The encoded protein is CASISPGGPSETQYF.

The rearrangement uses TRBV27 and TRBJ2-2; a possible D gene is TRBD2 (6 bases). Germline V lookup: CDR1 MNHEY, CDR2 SMNVEV (reference sequence). The CDR3 length is 14 residues. The germline V and J ends were trimmed by 7 bases and 2 bases, with 11 bases remaining between them. The CDR3 coding sequence is TGTGCCAGCAAGGGACTCCTCAACACCGGGGAGCTGTTTTTT. Amino acids: CASKGLLNTGELFF.

This clone was seen more than once but under ten times. V is TRBV28 and J is TRBJ1-5; D ambiguous. This CDR3 region has 14 residues. Trimming pared 6 bases from V and 3 bases from J, leaving 12 bases between. Germline CDR1 is MDHEN and CDR2 is SYDVKM. The CDR3 loop reads CASSHWQVNQPQHF. CDR3 in DNA: TGTGCCAGCAGCCATTGGCAGGTCAATCAGCCCCAGCATTTT.